This passage covers 5 T cell receptor beta chains from one sample sequenced in a study of OX40 agonist ivuxolimab in advanced cancers. Libraries were prepared by immunoSEQ multiplex PCR; TCRdb keeps only in-frame clonotypes and omits some of them. The sample records some 130,000 clones, 90% being singletons. The sample was CD4+ or CD8+ T cells sorted from blood, taken in a trial of the OX40 agonist ivuxolimab. All receptors come from an adult with an advanced solid tumor such as melanoma, head and neck, liver or kidney cancer.

V and J are TRBV7-3 and TRBJ2-2; 8 nucleotides match TRBD1. J gave up 2 bases and V 6 bases, and 5 bases lay outside the gene matches. Germline lookup yields CDR1 SGHTA and CDR2 FQGTGA. The CDR3 consists of 15 residues. CDR3 amino acids: CASRPGQGNTGELFF. The CDR3 coding sequence is TGTGCCAGCAGACCCGGACAGGGCAACACCGGGGAGCTGTTTTTT.

J is TRBJ2-7 and V is TRBV28; no clear D gene. Deletions cut 5 bases from V and 3 bases from J, with 5 bases between. Germline CDR1 and CDR2: MDHEN and SYDVKM. The CDR3 consists of 11 residues. In DNA, the CDR3 is TGTGCCAGCAGTACACTCTACGAGCAGTACTTC. Translation: CASSTLYEQYF.

This chain uses TRBV30 with TRBJ2-5; 7 bases are shared with TRBD2. The CDR3 runs 13 residues. The trim removed 0 bases at V and 5 bases at J, leaving 3 bases unmatched. Germline V gene sequence: CDR1 GTSNPN, CDR2 SVGIG (reference sequence). The CDR3 bases are TGTGCCTGGAGTGTAAGCGGGACTGAGACCCAGTACTTC. As protein: CAWSVSGTETQYF. Full variable domain (missing parts from reference TRBV30 and TRBJ2-5): SQTIHQWPATLVQPVGSPLSLECTVEGTSNPNLYWYRQAAGRGLQLLFYSVGIGQISSEVPQNLSASRPQDRQFILSSKKLLLSDSGFYLCAWSVSGTETQYFGPGTRLLVL.

The V call is TRBV7-6, the J call TRBJ1-1; D is perhaps TRBD1 (6 bases). Germline loops: CDR1 SGHVS, CDR2 FNYEAQ. The CDR3 is made up of 14 amino acids. Trimming stripped 5 bases from V and 6 bases from J, with 16 bases between. The CDR3 nucleotides are TGTGCCAGCAGCCCCGGGGGGGCGAGCGCTGAAGCTTTCTTT. Its translation is CASSPGGASAEAFF. Using reference TRBV7-6 and TRBJ1-1 for the parts outside the CDR3, the full variable domain is GAGVSQSPRYKVTKRGQDVALRCDPISGHVSLYWYRQALGQGPEFLTYFNYEAQQDKSGLPNDRFSAERPEGSISTLTIQRTEQRDSAMYRCASSPGGASAEAFFGQGTRLTVV.

The chain links TRBV5-4 to TRBJ2-1; 9 bases match TRBD2. The CDR3 has 15 amino acids. Looked up from germline, CDR1 is SGHNT and CDR2 is YYREEE (reference sequence). V was clipped by 5 bases and J by 8 bases; unmatched bases: 11. In DNA form, the CDR3 reads TGTGCCAGCAGAACGATAGCGGGAGTTCGCGATGAGCAGTTCTTC. Protein: CASRTIAGVRDEQFF.